This passage covers 19 T cell receptor beta chains from one sample sequenced in a study of human T cells and chemical hapten exposure. Time point of the sample: patch test 3, about 24 weeks after DPC sensitization. As for treatment: therapeutic diphenylcyclopropenone sensitization with weekly scalp DPC. From the RACE reads, TCRdb called clonotypes with MiXCR, one entry per CDR3 protein. The data show more than 95,000 distinct CDR3 sequences, 25% to 30% seen once. This sample comprised whole blood, obtained in connection with sensitization to the hapten diphenylcyclopropenone (DPC). These receptors originate from a man aged 40-49 years with alopecia areata. Some clones in this sample may be carry-over from other donors' samples.

This chain joins TRBV20-1 and TRBJ2-4, with 8 bases lining up with TRBD2. Germline V gene data show CDR1 as DFQATT and CDR2 as SNEGSKA (reference sequence). V was pared by 3 bases and J by 6 bases, with 10 bases of the junction left unmatched. The CDR3 is made up of 15 amino acids. The CDR3 DNA sequence: TGCAGTGCTAGGAAACCGGGACTAGTTCCAAACATTCAGTACTTC. Protein product: CSARKPGLVPNIQYF.

V gene TRBV12-5 combines with J gene TRBJ2-3, with unresolved D. Deletions cut 6 bases from V and 2 bases from J, with 9 bases between. Germline V gives CDR1 LGHNT, CDR2 FRNRAP. The CDR3 loop spans 13 amino acids. The CDR3 sequence is CASGSDYTDTQYF. The CDR3 DNA follows: TGTGCTAGTGGATCAGATTACACAGATACGCAGTATTTT. The whole variable domain, filled in from reference TRBV12-5 and TRBJ2-3, reads DARVTQTPRHKVTEMGQEVTMRCQPILGHNTVFWYRQTMMQGLELLAYFRNRAPLDDSGMPKDRFSAEMPDATLATLKIQPSEPRDSAVYFCASGSDYTDTQYFGPGTRLTVL.

This clonotype was seen a few times. The chain couples TRBV29-1 to TRBJ1-5; perhaps TRBD1 as D (5 bases). The CDR3 is 13 residues long. The germline V gene has CDR1 SQVTM and CDR2 ANQGSEA. Trimming removed 5 bases from V and 1 base from J, with 9 bases in between. The chain's CDR3 is CSVSPGSNQPQHF. CDR3 in DNA: TGCAGCGTTAGTCCAGGGAGCAATCAGCCCCAGCATTTT.

The gene calls are TRBV28 and TRBJ2-7; 7 positions match TRBD1. The junction had 11 bases not matched to a gene; V was cut back by 5 bases and J by 7 bases. CDR1 and CDR2 from the germline V gene are MDHEN and SYDVKM. The CDR3 spans 14 residues. The CDR3 DNA sequence: TGTGCCAGCAGTGAACAGGGGACCGCAGTTGAGCAGTACTTC. It is translated as CASSEQGTAVEQYF. Full variable domain (rest looked up from reference TRBV28 and TRBJ2-7): DVKVTQSSRYLVKRTGEKVFLECVQDMDHENMFWYRQDPGLGLRLIYFSYDVKMKEKGDIPEGYSVSREKKERFSLILESASTNQTSMYLCASSEQGTAVEQYFGPGTRLTVT.

In this sample, this clonotype turned up a few times. This chain connects TRBV7-9 to TRBJ2-5; D may be TRBD1 or TRBD2 (5 bases each). Trimming cost V 0 bases and J 5 bases, with 10 bases left between them. The CDR3 has 14 residues. Germline CDR1 reads SEHNR; CDR2 reads FQNEAQ (reference sequence). This CDR3 reads CASSLAGRDETQYF. In DNA form, the CDR3 reads TGTGCCAGCAGCTTAGCGGGCAGGGACGAGACCCAGTACTTC.

This clonotype was picked up many times. The rearrangement uses TRBV20-1 and TRBJ2-3, with 11 bases lining up with TRBD2. This CDR3 has 16 residues. The germline gives CDR1 DFQATT, CDR2 SNEGSKA (reference sequence). J gave up 0 bases and V 5 bases, and 7 bases lay outside the gene matches. The CDR3 here is CSALQRLAGSTDTQYF. CDR3 nucleotides: TGCAGTGCTCTCCAAAGACTAGCGGGAAGCACAGATACGCAGTATTTT.

The chain links TRBV11-2 to TRBJ1-2, with TRBD1 matching over 9 bases. The germline V gene has CDR1 SGHAT and CDR2 FQNNGV. The CDR3 runs to 15 residues. Germline trimming cut 5 bases from V and 3 bases from J; bases unmatched to any gene: 7. The CDR3 spells CASSPGTGRDYGYTF. CDR3 sequence (DNA): TGTGCCAGCAGCCCGGGGACAGGGAGGGACTATGGCTACACCTTC.

This clonotype was counted only a few times. The V and J genes are TRBV5-1 and TRBJ2-1; TRBD2 agrees at 9 bases. V shed 4 bases, J shed 7 bases, and the junction held 15 bases outside the gene matches. The CDR3 is made up of 17 amino acids. Germline CDR1 SGHRS, CDR2 YFSETQ. This chain's CDR3 is CASSPDGASGKGNEQFF. In DNA, the CDR3 is TGCGCCAGCAGCCCCGACGGGGCTAGCGGGAAGGGGAATGAGCAGTTCTTC.

CDR3 region: CASSGTISYNEQFF. The CDR3 DNA follows: TGTGCCAGCTCAGGGACTATATCCTACAATGAGCAGTTCTTC. The chain joins TRBV18 to TRBJ2-1; 7 bases map to TRBD2. V shed 5 bases and J 1 base; nucleotides not matched to a gene: 2. The length of the CDR3 is 14 residues. Germline assignment: CDR1 KGHSH and CDR2 LQKENI.

This clonotype has a handful of counts. The chain carries TRBV18 and TRBJ2-1; no definite D call. Between the trimmed V and J ends, which lost 3 bases and 7 bases, there was a span of 10 bases. The CDR3 has 13 residues. Germline CDR1 KGHSH, CDR2 LQKENI. Here the CDR3 DNA reads TGTGCCAGCTCACCTGTCCAAGGGAATGAGCAGTTCTTC. Its protein is CASSPVQGNEQFF.

This clonotype was seen a handful of times. The chain has TRBV5-3 and TRBJ2-7, with D uncertain. TRBV5-3 is assigned to the ORF class and has an uncertain function. The CDR3 has 14 residues. Trimming removed 4 bases at V and 2 bases at J, with 13 bases between. The CDR3 DNA is TGTGCCAGAAGCGCCCCGGTTGAGACCTACGAGCAGTACTTC. It specifies CARSAPVETYEQYF.

The table lists this clonotype with a few counts. The CDR3: CASSLRPAGQQYF. As DNA, the CDR3 is TGTGCCAGCAGTTTACGTCCTGCGGGACAGCAGTACTTC. The rearrangement joins TRBV27 to TRBJ2-7; a possible D gene is TRBD2 (6 bases). CDR3 length: 13 residues. Per the germline V gene, CDR1 is MNHEY and CDR2 is SMNVEV (reference sequence). Trimming shortened V by 2 bases and J by 8 bases, and 13 bases separated the two germline ends.

This chain joins TRBV7-9 and TRBJ2-1; 11 nucleotides line up with TRBD1. The V gene's germline CDR1 is SEHNR and CDR2 FQNEAQ (reference sequence). The CDR3 runs to 15 residues. Losses at the gene ends were 5 bases for V and 7 bases for J; bases not matched to a gene: 7. DNA of the CDR3: TGTGCCAGCAGCCGCGGGACAGGGGGTGGAAATGAGCAGTTCTTC. Translated: CASSRGTGGGNEQFF.

The chain carries TRBV5-1 and TRBJ2-5; 7 bases fit TRBD1. The CDR3 runs 15 residues. Germline assignment: CDR1 SGHRS and CDR2 YFSETQ. With V trimmed by 2 bases and J by 5 bases, 9 bases remained unmatched. In DNA form, the CDR3 reads TGCGCCAGCAGCTTTGGAGACAGGGAATCGGAGACCCAGTACTTC. It is translated as CASSFGDRESETQYF.

This clonotype was counted between two and nine times. This chain uses TRBV12-3 or TRBV12-4 with TRBJ1-5; D call uncertain. Trimming shortened V by 6 bases and J by 1 base, and 16 bases separated the two germline ends. The CDR3 has 16 residues. The CDR3 region is CASSPALVGSNQPQHF. The CDR3 nucleotides are TGTGCCAGCAGCCCCGCTCTAGTGGGGAGCAATCAGCCCCAGCATTTT.

J is TRBJ2-3 and V is TRBV5-1; no clear D. Trimming removed 2 bases from V and 2 bases from J, with 3 bases in between. Germline-derived CDR1 and CDR2 are SGHRS and YFSETQ. The CDR3 is made up of 12 amino acids. CDR3: CASSFDTDTQYF. The DNA for the CDR3 is TGCGCCAGCAGCTTTGACACAGATACGCAGTATTTT.

This clonotype has a handful of counts. The chain joins TRBV20-1 to TRBJ2-3; D may correspond to TRBD1 or TRBD2 (5 bases each). Per the germline V gene, CDR1 is DFQATT and CDR2 is SNEGSKA (reference sequence). The CDR3 covers 13 residues. Trimming removed 3 bases from V and 2 bases from J, with 9 bases in between. For the CDR3, the DNA is TGCAGTGCTAGTGATGGGACCACAGATACGCAGTATTTT. Encoded protein: CSASDGTTDTQYF.

This chain joins TRBV5-1 and TRBJ2-1, with 10 nucleotides matching TRBD2. The germline V gene encodes CDR1 SGHRS and CDR2 YFSETQ. V trimming: 0 bases; J trimming: 8 bases; junction bases outside the gene matches: 8. The CDR3 has 16 amino acids. In DNA, the CDR3 is TGCGCCAGCAGCTTGGGTAGGACTAGCGGTCGGGATGAGCAGTTCTTC. It encodes CASSLGRTSGRDEQFF.

This clonotype was observed a handful of times. The chain is built from TRBV18 and TRBJ2-3, with D possibly being TRBD2 (6 bases). The CDR3 length is 14 residues. V was clipped by 3 bases and J by 6 bases, with 13 bases between them. CDR1 KGHSH and CDR2 LQKENI come from the germline V gene. The CDR3 here is CASSPRNSGDTQYF. For the CDR3, the DNA is TGTGCCAGCTCACCGCGGAATAGCGGCGATACGCAGTATTTT. Full variable domain (outside the CDR3, taken from reference TRBV18 and TRBJ2-3): NAGVMQNPRHLVRRRGQEARLRCSPMKGHSHVYWYRQLPEEGLKFMVYLQKENIIDESGMPKERFSAEFPKEGPSILRIQQVVRGDSAAYFCASSPRNSGDTQYFGPGTRLTVL.